Detailed here is one T cell receptor (beta chain). This sample is part of a study of blood T cell repertoires in COVID-19. Overall study: Samples of COVID-19 (acute and convalescent) were obtained from the United States, Italy and Spain. Sample material is recorded as cDNA or gDNA derived from T cells, B-cell-depleted T cells, or PBMCs.

Source study methods: From reference gene primer amplification, estimates of nucleated cell counts were derived. Some clones are missing from TCRdb's copy, which holds only in-frame ones; the method was immunoSEQ multiplex PCR. V and J calls and clone size are as listed in that table; D and trimming were resolved from the DNA. This sample yields about 90,000 clones, of which about 88% are seen a single time; approximately 1.6% belongs to the top ten. Germline assignment: CDR1 SEHNR and CDR2 FQNEAQ (reference sequence). V was shortened by 4 bases and J by 5 bases, with 17 bases between the two germline ends. CDR3 length: 15 amino acids.

The rearrangement joins TRBV7-9 to TRBJ2-5; possibly TRBD1 for D (6 bases). This receptor was taken from an elderly man with acute or convalescent COVID-19. The sequencing sample was made of peripheral blood. Here the CDR3 reads CASSSPPWGRETQYF. CDR3 DNA sequence: TGTGCCAGCAGCTCGCCGCCTTGGGGGCGGGAGACCCAGTACTTC.